The following is a T cell receptor beta chain sequence with its context. What it recognizes is unknown. The germline V gene encodes CDR1 LNHDA and CDR2 SQIVND (reference sequence). Trimming cost V 3 bases and J 2 bases; bases outside gene matches: 7. This CDR3 has 15 residues. These data are taken from a study of CD8 T cells in ankylosing spondylitis. Study-level points and caveats: Researchers report that disease-linked clones proved CD8+ and relatively rare in peripheral blood. One TCR beta motif, made up of 7 or 8 highly homologous variants, appeared characteristic of ankylosing spondylitis blood.

Using quantitative 5'-RACE with molecular barcodes, the authors made TCR beta libraries. TCRdb recomputed calls from the 5' RACE reads with MiXCR, one row per CDR3 protein. The table includes approximately 350,000 distinct CDR3 sequences, roughly 15% detected once. Sequencing was performed on blood, either unsorted or a sorted T cell fraction (not recorded which). This chain links TRBV19 with TRBJ2-7, with 7 bases aligning to TRBD2. The receptor was derived from a male donor with ankylosing spondylitis or in good health (not recorded which). Here the CDR3 reads CASSITSAGTYEQYF. The CDR3 nucleotides read TGTGCCAGTAGTATTACCTCAGCGGGGACCTACGAGCAGTACTTC.